A single sample gave rise to the 29 T cell receptor beta chains below, sequenced in a study of shared clonotypes between healthy human individuals. Clones were sequenced by immunoSEQ multiplex PCR, and TCRdb holds only the in-frame ones, with some missing. The table records roughly 2 million clones, 90% to 95% of them present only once. Sequencing was done on a sample of naive CD4+ T cells sorted from blood. The subset denotes: CD45RA+ positively selected. The receptors originated from a man aged 18 to 30 in good health.

The chain is built from TRBV29-1 and TRBJ2-7; D remains unclear. Per the germline V gene, CDR1 is SQVTM and CDR2 is ANQGSEA. The V and J ends lost 4 bases and 0 bases respectively, with 7 bases between them. The CDR3 is 12 amino acids. The CDR3 sequence: CSVGQTSYEQYF. CDR3 DNA: TGCAGCGTTGGGCAGACCTCCTACGAGCAGTACTTC.

This chain connects TRBV19 to TRBJ2-6; D tentatively fits TRBD1 or TRBD2 (6 bases each). From germline, CDR1 is LNHDA and CDR2 SQIVND (reference sequence). The CDR3 length is 15 residues. Trimming shortened V by 3 bases and J by 2 bases, and 8 bases separated the two germline ends. The CDR3: CASSIGGPGANVLTF. The CDR3 nucleotides are TGTGCCAGTAGTATTGGGGGGCCTGGGGCCAACGTCCTGACTTTC.

This rearrangement joins TRBV4-1 to TRBJ2-1; tentatively, D is TRBD1 (6 bases). Trimming took off 0 bases at V and 5 bases at J, with 14 bases between the two ends. The CDR3 runs to 16 residues. Germline CDR1 MGHRA, CDR2 YSYEKL. This CDR3 reads CASSQELRDNDNEQFF. The CDR3 nucleotides are TGCGCCAGCAGCCAAGAACTACGGGACAACGACAATGAGCAGTTCTTC.

This clone was detected once. One end of the junction fails to match germline, which may point to a read error. The sample has other DNA sequences that encode this CDR3 too. This chain uses TRBV7-2 with TRBJ1-5; weak D call: TRBD1 (5 bases). The CDR3 spans 13 residues. Germline assignment: CDR1 SGHTA and CDR2 FQGNSA. The CDR3 spells CASSSGGNQPQHF. The CDR3 coding sequence is TGTGCCAGCAGCTCGGGGGGAAATCAACCCCAGCATTTT.

V usage is TRBV5-6 and J usage is TRBJ2-7; 9 bases are a match to TRBD1. The CDR3 is made up of 16 amino acids. Germline assignment: CDR1 SGHDT and CDR2 YYEEEE. V gave up 4 bases and J gave up 4 bases; unmatched junction bases: 12. CDR3 region: CASSPPDGTGNYEQYF. The CDR3 coding sequence is TGTGCCAGCAGCCCTCCTGATGGGACAGGGAATTACGAGCAGTACTTC. The full variable domain, in which reference TRBV5-6 and TRBJ2-7 provide the parts outside the CDR3, is DAGVTQSPTHLIKTRGQQVTLRCSPKSGHDTVSWYQQALGQGPQFIFQYYEEEERQRGNFPDRFSGHQFPNYSSELNVNALLLGDSALYLCASSPPDGTGNYEQYFGPGTRLTVT.

In the case of this clone: The sample carries other DNA sequences with the same CDR3. The chain joins TRBV5-1 to TRBJ2-1; 10 nucleotides align to TRBD2. The CDR3 length is 15 residues. Germline loops: CDR1 SGHRS, CDR2 YFSETQ. Losses at the gene ends were 1 base for V and 4 bases for J; bases not matched to a gene: 2. The CDR3 reads CASSLRTSGYNEQFF. In DNA form, the CDR3 reads TGCGCCAGCAGCTTGAGGACTAGCGGATACAATGAGCAGTTCTTC.

This clone was recorded a few times. This same CDR3 is encoded by further DNA sequences in the sample. The chain joins TRBV5-1 to TRBJ2-5; 9 nucleotides match TRBD1. This CDR3 contains 14 residues. In germline, CDR1 is SGHRS, CDR2 YFSETQ. With 3 bases clipped from V and 5 bases from J, the junction kept 5 bases outside the gene matches. In nucleotides, the CDR3 is TGCGCCAGCAGCTCAACAGGGGGCGGCGAGACCCAGTACTTC. Protein product: CASSSTGGGETQYF.

V usage is TRBV14 and J usage is TRBJ1-4, with a possible D match to TRBD1 (5 bases). The V and J ends lost 3 bases and 5 bases respectively, with 13 bases between them. Germline CDR1 SGHDN, CDR2 FVKESK. The CDR3 contains 15 residues. The chain's CDR3 is CASSQGLSSNEKLFF. Here the CDR3 DNA reads TGTGCCAGCAGCCAGGGACTCTCGAGCAATGAAAAACTGTTTTTT. Full variable domain (remainder filled in from reference TRBV14 and TRBJ1-4): EAGVTQFPSHSVIEKGQTVTLRCDPISGHDNLYWYRRVMGKEIKFLLHFVKESKQDESGMPNNRFLAERTGGTYSTLKVQPAELEDSGVYFCASSQGLSSNEKLFFGSGTQLSVL.

The genes are TRBV6-6 and TRBJ2-7, with TRBD1 matching 8 bases. CDR1 MNHNY and CDR2 SVGAGI come from the germline V gene (reference sequence). V was pared by 8 bases and J by 2 bases, with 8 bases of the junction left unmatched. The CDR3 consists of 14 residues. The CDR3 is CASLIRTGPYEQYF. The CDR3 DNA reads TGTGCCAGCTTAATAAGGACAGGGCCCTACGAGCAGTACTTC.

The V gene is TRBV4-3, the J gene TRBJ2-3; 11 bases match TRBD2. The CDR3 has 15 amino acids. Unmatched junction bases numbered 6, after V lost 5 bases and J lost 5 bases. Per germline, CDR1 LGHNA and CDR2 YSLEER. CDR3 sequence (DNA): TGCGCCAGCAGCTCACTAGCGGGAGCCCTAGATACGCAGTATTTT. Translating gives CASSSLAGALDTQYF.

V gene TRBV6-1 combines with J gene TRBJ1-5; D gene uncertain. The CDR3 runs 18 residues. CDR1 and CDR2 (germline): MNHNS, SASEGT. Trimming took off 4 bases at V and 7 bases at J, with 26 bases between the two ends. CDR3 residues: CASSAGAGGSIKVQPQHF. CDR3 nucleotide sequence: TGTGCCAGCAGTGCCGGCGCGGGAGGAAGCATAAAGGTACAGCCCCAGCATTTT.

This rearrangement joins TRBV6-5 to TRBJ1-2, with a possible D match to TRBD1 (6 bases). Trimming left V 8 bases short and J 7 bases short, with 20 bases between. The CDR3 covers 14 residues. CDR1 and CDR2 from the germline V gene are MNHEY and SVGAGI. The CDR3 nucleotides are TGTGCCAGCTCCTACCGTCAAGGGGGGTCTGGCTACACCTTC. Protein sequence: CASSYRQGGSGYTF.

This chain joins TRBV29-1 and TRBJ2-1; no reliable D call. V lost 4 bases to trimming and J lost 0 bases, with 7 bases between them. The CDR3 has 13 residues. Germline V gives CDR1 SQVTM, CDR2 ANQGSEA. In DNA form, the CDR3 reads TGCAGCGTTGTTACCTCCTCCTACAATGAGCAGTTCTTC. Translating it yields CSVVTSSYNEQFF.

The chain links TRBV5-1 to TRBJ2-7; 12 bases agree with TRBD1. This CDR3 contains 15 residues. The trim removed 8 bases at V and 2 bases at J, leaving 8 bases unmatched. Looked up from germline, CDR1 is SGHRS and CDR2 is YFSETQ. CDR3 bases: TGCGCCAGTTTCTACGGGGACAGGGGGCCCTACGAGCAGTACTTC. Residues: CASFYGDRGPYEQYF.

The chain recombines TRBV25-1 with TRBJ2-3, with 7 positions matching TRBD2. CDR3 length equals 14 residues. After removal of 4 bases from V and 1 base from J, the junction contained 2 bases not matched to a gene. The germline V gene has CDR1 MGHDK and CDR2 SYGVNS. The CDR3 here is CASSVRGGTDTQYF. As DNA, the CDR3 is TGTGCCAGCAGTGTCCGGGGGGGCACAGATACGCAGTATTTT.

This chain uses TRBV7-9 with TRBJ2-1; D uncertain. Germline loops: CDR1 SEHNR, CDR2 FQNEAQ (reference sequence). The CDR3 extends over 15 amino acids. The ends were cut back, 2 bases at V and 7 bases at J, with 15 bases in the middle. The CDR3 region is CASSLRDSYKNEQFF. CDR3 DNA sequence: TGTGCCAGCAGCTTACGCGATTCCTATAAGAATGAGCAGTTCTTC.

The chain joins TRBV5-1 to TRBJ2-7; 7 bases match TRBD2. Trimming cost V 1 base and J 5 bases; bases outside gene matches: 6. This CDR3 has 14 residues. The germline V gene has CDR1 SGHRS and CDR2 YFSETQ. CDR3 sequence: CASSLTAGVHEQYF. The CDR3 DNA is TGCGCCAGCAGCTTGACGGCGGGAGTTCACGAGCAGTACTTC. Full variable domain (missing parts from reference TRBV5-1 and TRBJ2-7): KAGVTQTPRYLIKTRGQQVTLSCSPISGHRSVSWYQQTPGQGLQFLFEYFSETQRNKGNFPGRFSGRQFSNSRSEMNVSTLELGDSALYLCASSLTAGVHEQYFGPGTRLTVT.

The chain joins TRBV18 to TRBJ2-5; TRBD1 matches at 9 bases. In germline, CDR1 is KGHSH, CDR2 LQKENI. The V gene end was trimmed by 5 bases and the J gene end by 5 bases; junction bases not matched to a gene: 6. This CDR3 has 14 amino acids. CDR3 sequence: CASSNRGLDETQYF. The DNA for the CDR3 is TGTGCCAGCTCAAACAGGGGGCTCGACGAGACCCAGTACTTC.

The rearrangement uses TRBV6-1 and TRBJ1-4, with no clear D. The CDR3 sequence is 10 residues long. Germline loops: CDR1 MNHNS, CDR2 SASEGT. Between the trimmed V and J ends, which lost 8 bases and 8 bases, there was a span of 6 bases. CDR3 sequence (DNA): TGTGCCAGCTCCCGGGAAAAACTGTTTTTT. It specifies CASSREKLFF.

The chain links TRBV4-2 to TRBJ1-6; weak D call: TRBD1 (6 bases). The CDR3 runs 16 residues. Deletions cut 0 bases from V and 5 bases from J, with 11 bases between. Germline assignment: CDR1 LGHNA and CDR2 YNFKEQ. CDR3 sequence: CASSQDRGANNSPLHF. Here the CDR3 DNA reads TGTGCCAGCAGCCAAGATCGGGGGGCGAATAATTCACCCCTCCACTTT.

This sequence joins TRBV14 and TRBJ2-7; no clear D. The ends were cut back, 1 base at V and 5 bases at J, with 9 bases in the middle. CDR1 and CDR2 from the germline V gene are SGHDN and FVKESK. The CDR3 covers 13 residues. The CDR3 DNA sequence: TGTGCCAGCAGCCAAGCCTCATCCAACGAGCAGTACTTC. Protein sequence: CASSQASSNEQYF.

The V gene is TRBV27, the J gene TRBJ1-1, with a possible D match to TRBD1 (5 bases). CDR1 MNHEY and CDR2 SMNVEV come from the germline V gene (reference sequence). V lost 5 bases and J lost 5, with 15 bases in between. This CDR3 has 14 residues. The CDR3 here is CASSSREGRTEAFF. The CDR3 coding sequence is TGTGCCAGCAGTAGCAGGGAGGGTAGGACTGAAGCTTTCTTT.

The J gene is TRBJ1-2, the V gene TRBV28; D remains ambiguous. Trimming cost V 8 bases and J 2 bases, with 15 bases left between them. CDR1 MDHEN and CDR2 SYDVKM come from the germline V gene. This CDR3 is built from 14 residues. CDR3 bases: TGTGCCAGCTCCATTCCCGGTCCAAACTATGGCTACACCTTC. Protein: CASSIPGPNYGYTF.

The J gene is TRBJ1-1, the V gene TRBV10-2; no clear D gene. V lost 1 base and J 1 base, leaving 4 bases between the germline ends. This CDR3 region has 13 residues. Germline CDR1 reads WSHSY; CDR2 reads SAAADI. The chain's CDR3 is CASSELQNTEAFF. CDR3 coding DNA: TGCGCCAGCAGTGAGTTACAGAACACTGAAGCTTTCTTT.

This CDR3 is CASSSQVTGSGNTIYF. The CDR3 DNA reads as TGTGCCAGCAGCTCCCAAGTGACGGGCTCTGGAAACACCATATATTTT. The chain joins TRBV4-2 to TRBJ1-3; D call uncertain. V dropped 5 bases and J dropped 0 bases, with 14 bases sitting between them. This CDR3 comprises 16 residues. CDR1 LGHNA and CDR2 YNFKEQ come from the germline V gene.

V usage is TRBV27 and J usage is TRBJ1-6, with D hard to call. V was pared by 5 bases and J by 11 bases, with 19 bases between. The CDR3 totals 15 residues. CDR1 is MNHEY and CDR2 is SMNVEV in the germline V gene (reference sequence). The CDR3 reads CASSPQAVLVTPLHF. CDR3 coding DNA: TGTGCCAGCAGTCCCCAGGCGGTTCTTGTGACACCCCTCCACTTT.

V gene TRBV7-6 combines with J gene TRBJ1-4; 7 bases line up with TRBD1. Per the germline V gene, CDR1 is SGHVS and CDR2 is FNYEAQ. This CDR3 contains 16 residues. V dropped 4 bases and J dropped 7; count of bases not matched to a gene: 12. In DNA form, the CDR3 reads TGTGCCAGCAGCTCCCTAGGGGGCGGACTTGGTGAAAAACTGTTTTTT. Protein sequence: CASSSLGGGLGEKLFF.

V and J are TRBV30 and TRBJ2-7, with TRBD2 matching over 7 bases. V trimming: 0 bases; J trimming: 2 bases; junction bases outside the gene matches: 4. Germline V CDR1 and CDR2: GTSNPN, SVGIG (reference sequence). There are 14 residues in the CDR3. Here the CDR3 reads CAWSVGGDAYEQYF. Here the CDR3 DNA reads TGTGCCTGGAGTGTTGGGGGGGACGCCTACGAGCAGTACTTC.

This clone came up a few times. The chain uses TRBV27 and TRBJ2-7; TRBD2 aligns across 7 bases. Germline V gene lookup returns CDR1 MNHEY and CDR2 SMNVEV (reference sequence). Losses at the gene ends were 2 bases for V and 1 base for J; bases not matched to a gene: 14. The CDR3 extends over 18 amino acids. The CDR3 DNA follows: TGTGCCAGCAGTTTACAGCCTCGAGGGACGGGGGGTTCCTACGAGCAGTACTTC. Translating it yields CASSLQPRGTGGSYEQYF.